The clone carrying this T cell receptor beta chain turned up a few times. This sample was taken from a study of cytomegalovirus exposure and HLA in healthy donors. The primer mix had 60 Vbeta and 13 Jbeta primers. Clones were read by immunoSEQ multiplex PCR, and TCRdb kept only the in-frame ones, dropping some. The top ten hold under 13% of the sample, which has around 97,000 clones, around 80% seen once. V was clipped by 5 bases and J by 0 bases; unmatched bases: 6. Germline V gene lookup returns CDR1 MDHEN and CDR2 SYDVKM. The CDR3 length is 15 residues. Sequencing was carried out using PBMCs. J is TRBJ2-7 and V is TRBV28, with 8 nucleotides matching TRBD1. The receptor's source is a woman under 30 in good health and CMV-seropositive. The CDR3 is CASSPTGASSYEQYF. The CDR3 DNA sequence: TGTGCCAGCAGTCCGACAGGGGCCAGCTCCTACGAGCAGTACTTC.